A single sample gave rise to the 17 T cell receptor beta chains below, sequenced in a study of blood T cell repertoires in COVID-19. Here immunoSEQ multiplex PCR was the method, and the copy in TCRdb shows in-frame clones only, minus some. Altogether approximately 360,000 clones are present, 90% being singletons, with the ten largest covering around 7%. Sample: peripheral blood. The receptor set was obtained from a man younger than 30 with active or convalescent COVID-19.

The chain has TRBV27 and TRBJ1-5; 8 bases map to TRBD1. V was clipped by 4 bases and J by 7 bases; unmatched bases: 12. Germline V CDR1 and CDR2: MNHEY, SMNVEV (reference sequence). The CDR3 consists of 16 residues. In DNA form, the CDR3 reads TGTGCCAGCAGTTCGGGGGTCAGGGGGCGAGGGCAGCCCCAGCATTTT. Protein sequence: CASSSGVRGRGQPQHF.

The J gene is TRBJ1-5, the V gene TRBV6-6; 9 bases line up with TRBD1. This CDR3 region has 12 residues. Germline-derived CDR1 and CDR2 are MNHNY and SVGAGI (reference sequence). V dropped 11 bases and J dropped 5; count of bases not matched to a gene: 4. The CDR3 protein is CAGRTGDQPQHF. The CDR3 coding sequence is TGTGCCGGAAGGACAGGGGATCAGCCCCAGCATTTT.

This clone showed up just once. The V gene is TRBV11-2, the J gene TRBJ1-4, with 8 bases fitting TRBD1. The J segment lost 12 bases and the V segment lost 3 bases, leaving 9 bases of the junction unmatched. The CDR3 runs 14 residues. Germline CDR1 reads SGHAT; CDR2 reads FQNNGV. CDR3: CASSFTRGQVELFF. CDR3 DNA: TGTGCCAGCAGCTTTACCAGGGGGCAGGTTGAACTGTTTTTT. The full variable domain, in which reference TRBV11-2 and TRBJ1-4 provide the parts outside the CDR3, is EAGVAQSPRYKIIEKRQSVAFWCNPISGHATLYWYQQILGQGPKLLIQFQNNGVVDDSQLPKDRFSAERLKGVDSTLKIQPAKLEDSAVYLCASSFTRGQVELFFGSGTQLSVL.

J is TRBJ1-1 and V is TRBV4-3; 7 bases align to TRBD1. Germline lookup yields CDR1 LGHNA and CDR2 YSLEER. V dropped 2 bases and J dropped 5; count of bases not matched to a gene: 11. This CDR3 has 16 amino acids. The CDR3 nucleotides are TGCGCCAGCAGCCAAATCGCGGGACAGCGTCAAACTGAAGCTTTCTTT. As protein: CASSQIAGQRQTEAFF.

The chain has TRBV6-2 or TRBV6-3 and TRBJ2-7; D is unclear. Germline V gene data show CDR1 as MNHEY and CDR2 as SVGEGT. This CDR3 region has 12 residues. Deletions cut 2 bases from V and 7 bases from J, with 9 bases between. The CDR3 reads CASSYASSEQYF. Written as DNA, the CDR3 is TGTGCCAGCAGTTACGCGTCGAGTGAGCAGTACTTC.

The rearrangement uses TRBV4-2 and TRBJ1-2; D is uncertain. The CDR3 extends over 12 amino acids. Germline-derived CDR1 and CDR2 are LGHNA and YNFKEQ. The ends were cut back, 0 bases at V and 10 bases at J, with 9 bases in the middle. The CDR3 spells CASSQDASDYTF. The CDR3 coding sequence is TGTGCCAGCAGCCAAGACGCCAGCGACTACACCTTC.

V usage is TRBV4-1 and J usage is TRBJ2-7; maybe TRBD1 (6 bases). The CDR3 runs to 15 residues. In germline, CDR1 is MGHRA, CDR2 YSYEKL. V shed 5 bases and J shed 5 bases, with 19 bases lying between them. The CDR3 loop is CASSYTAGTSNEQYF. CDR3 DNA sequence: TGCGCCAGCAGCTACACAGCCGGGACATCTAACGAGCAGTACTTC.

This clone has just one count. The chain joins TRBV29-1 to TRBJ1-1; 7 positions agree with TRBD1. The V gene end was trimmed by 3 bases and the J gene end by 1 base; junction bases not matched to a gene: 2. CDR3 length: 13 amino acids. Germline loops: CDR1 SQVTM, CDR2 ANQGSEA. CDR3 in DNA: TGCAGCGTTGAGGGGACAGCGAACACTGAAGCTTTCTTT. Translated, it gives CSVEGTANTEAFF.

This chain uses TRBV28 with TRBJ2-7; 7 positions agree with TRBD1. The V segment lost 5 bases and the J segment 0 bases; nucleotides outside the gene matches: 7. CDR1 and CDR2 from the germline V gene are MDHEN and SYDVKM. CDR3 length: 15 residues. The CDR3 reads CASSEPGQRSYEQYF. The DNA for the CDR3 is TGTGCCAGCAGTGAACCGGGACAGCGCTCCTACGAGCAGTACTTC.

In this sample, this clone turned up a few times. The chain is built from TRBV7-3 and TRBJ2-2; D remains unclear. The CDR3 length is 13 residues. The germline gives CDR1 SGHTA, CDR2 FQGTGA. Trimming took off 6 bases at V and 3 bases at J, with 8 bases between the two ends. CDR3 in DNA: TGTGCCAGCAGGGCCTCCGACACCGGGGAGCTGTTTTTT. Translated: CASRASDTGELFF.

V and J are TRBV6-5 and TRBJ1-1; D is undetermined. The length of the CDR3 is 14 residues. CDR1 and CDR2 (germline): MNHEY, SVGAGI. V shed 7 bases and J shed 2 bases, with 14 bases lying between them. CDR3 region: CASTSRRANTEAFF. DNA of the CDR3: TGTGCCAGCACCTCCAGGCGGGCCAACACTGAAGCTTTCTTT.

The chain links TRBV5-8 to TRBJ1-5; possible D gene TRBD1, 6 bases. The CDR3 runs to 17 residues. Trimming shortened V by 1 base and J by 4 bases, and 18 bases separated the two germline ends. Germline CDR1 and CDR2: SGHTS and YDEGEE. The CDR3 DNA is TGTGCCAGCAGCTTGAACGTTCTGGCAGGGGAGAATCAGCCCCAGCATTTT. Encoded protein: CASSLNVLAGENQPQHF.

This CDR3 reads CASSSSSGSTDTQYF. The CDR3 region has the DNA TGTGCCAGCAGCTCCTCCTCAGGGAGCACAGATACGCAGTATTTT. J is TRBJ2-3 and V is TRBV7-2; D possibly corresponds to TRBD1 (5 bases). The CDR3 covers 15 residues. V lost 4 bases to trimming and J lost 0 bases, with 11 bases between them. Germline values: CDR1 SGHTA, CDR2 FQGNSA.

The chain carries TRBV5-6 and TRBJ1-3, with D hard to call. Trimming shortened V by 4 bases and J by 5 bases, and 4 bases separated the two germline ends. Germline values: CDR1 SGHDT, CDR2 YYEEEE. The CDR3 contains 11 residues. The CDR3: CASSVRNTIYF. The CDR3 DNA sequence: TGTGCCAGCAGCGTCAGAAACACCATATATTTT. The whole variable domain, filled in from reference TRBV5-6 and TRBJ1-3, reads DAGVTQSPTHLIKTRGQQVTLRCSPKSGHDTVSWYQQALGQGPQFIFQYYEEEERQRGNFPDRFSGHQFPNYSSELNVNALLLGDSALYLCASSVRNTIYFGEGSWLTVV.

The chain joins TRBV5-1 to TRBJ2-2; 7 bases agree with TRBD1. Germline V lookup: CDR1 SGHRS, CDR2 YFSETQ. CDR3 length equals 15 residues. After removal of 8 bases from V and 4 bases from J, the junction contained 11 bases not matched to a gene. The CDR3 DNA follows: TGCGCCAGTACGAACGACAGGGACCGCACCGGGGAGCTGTTTTTT. Translation gives CASTNDRDRTGELFF.

This rearrangement joins TRBV14 to TRBJ2-1, with D possibly being TRBD2 (5 bases). The V gene's germline CDR1 is SGHDN and CDR2 FVKESK. Trimming removed 1 base at V and 9 bases at J, with 16 bases between. The CDR3 runs 15 residues. CDR3 loop: CASSQGPTRGPEQFF. CDR3 DNA sequence: TGTGCCAGCAGCCAAGGACCGACCCGGGGTCCTGAGCAGTTCTTC.

The CDR3 DNA reads as TGTGCCAGCAGTTTACAAAATAGCAATCAGCCCCAGCATTTT. Its protein product is CASSLQNSNQPQHF. The chain recombines TRBV27 with TRBJ1-5, with D unresolved. The germline CDR1 and CDR2 sequences are MNHEY and SMNVEV (reference sequence). The CDR3 is made up of 14 amino acids. V was trimmed by 2 bases and J by 0 bases, leaving 5 bases between them.